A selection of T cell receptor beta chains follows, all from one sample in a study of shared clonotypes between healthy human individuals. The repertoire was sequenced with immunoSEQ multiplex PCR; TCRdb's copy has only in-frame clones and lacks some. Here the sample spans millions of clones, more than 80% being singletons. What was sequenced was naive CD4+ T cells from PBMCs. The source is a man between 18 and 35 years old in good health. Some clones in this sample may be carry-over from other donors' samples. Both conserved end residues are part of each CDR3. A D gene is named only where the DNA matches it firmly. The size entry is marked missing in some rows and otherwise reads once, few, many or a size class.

CDR3nt: TGTGCCAGCAGCCAAGCTGATCAGCCCCAGCATTTT
CDR3aa: CASSQADQPQHF
abundance: once
v_gene: TRBV4-2
j_gene: TRBJ1-5
d_gene: .

CDR3nt: TGTGCCAGCTCACGACAGGGGCTCACTAATGAAAAACTGTTTTTT
CDR3aa: CASSRQGLTNEKLFF
abundance: .
v_gene: TRBV18
j_gene: TRBJ1-4
d_gene: TRBD1

CDR3nt: TGTGCCAGCAGTCCATACTGGACAGTGGAGACCCAGTACTTC
CDR3aa: CASSPYWTVETQYF
abundance: .
v_gene: TRBV6-5
j_gene: TRBJ2-5
d_gene: .

CDR3nt: TGCGCCAGCAGCTTGTTCAGAACGAACACCGGGGAGCTGTTTTTT
CDR3aa: CASSLFRTNTGELFF
abundance: .
v_gene: TRBV5-1
j_gene: TRBJ2-2
d_gene: .

CDR3nt: TGTGCCAGTAGTCTACGACTAGTAGGTGAGCAGTTCTTC
CDR3aa: CASSLRLVGEQFF
abundance: .
v_gene: TRBV19
j_gene: TRBJ2-1
d_gene: .

CDR3nt: TGTGCCAGCAGTGTCCCCCTAGGGACAGATACGCAGTATTTT
CDR3aa: CASSVPLGTDTQYF
abundance: .
v_gene: TRBV28
j_gene: TRBJ2-3
d_gene: .

CDR3nt: TGTGCCAGCAGCCCATCGGGACTATCCCGGGGCTACACCTTC
CDR3aa: CASSPSGLSRGYTF
abundance: .
v_gene: TRBV6-5
j_gene: TRBJ1-2
d_gene: .

CDR3nt: TGCGCCAGCAGCCAAGTACGCGATGAGCAGTTCTTC
CDR3aa: CASSQVRDEQFF
abundance: .
v_gene: TRBV4-3
j_gene: TRBJ2-1
d_gene: .

CDR3nt: TGCGCCAGCAGCCCCCGAGGACAGGGCGGCGGCGGGGAGCTGTTTTTT
CDR3aa: CASSPRGQGGGGELFF
abundance: .
v_gene: TRBV5-1
j_gene: TRBJ2-2
d_gene: TRBD1

CDR3nt: TGTGCCAGCAGCTTTATCTACCGGGGAAACACTGAAGCTTTCTTT
CDR3aa: CASSFIYRGNTEAFF
abundance: few
v_gene: TRBV5-5
j_gene: TRBJ1-1
d_gene: .

CDR3nt: TGTGCCAGTAGTATAGAGGGAAGGAATGGCTACACCTTC
CDR3aa: CASSIEGRNGYTF
abundance: .
v_gene: TRBV19
j_gene: TRBJ1-2
d_gene: .

CDR3nt: TGTGCCAGCTGGGACACGGACGTTAGCTACACCTTC
CDR3aa: CASWDTDVSYTF
abundance: .
v_gene: TRBV28
j_gene: TRBJ1-2
d_gene: .

CDR3nt: TGCGCCAGCGGACGTACGACTAGCGGGAGATACTCCGGGGAGCTGTTTTTT
CDR3aa: CASGRTTSGRYSGELFF
abundance: .
v_gene: TRBV5-1
j_gene: TRBJ2-2
d_gene: TRBD2

CDR3nt: TGCGCCAGCAGCCCGATGGGACAGAACACTGAAGCTTTCTTT
CDR3aa: CASSPMGQNTEAFF
abundance: .
v_gene: TRBV5-1
j_gene: TRBJ1-1
d_gene: .

CDR3nt: TGTGCCAGCAGCTTCGGGGCCTGGGGGGGAAACACCATATATTTT
CDR3aa: CASSFGAWGGNTIYF
abundance: .
v_gene: TRBV7-2
j_gene: TRBJ1-3
d_gene: .

CDR3nt: TGTGCCAGCAGGTACATTTGGGACAACACCGGGGAGCTGTTTTTT
CDR3aa: CASRYIWDNTGELFF
abundance: .
v_gene: TRBV11-2
j_gene: TRBJ2-2
d_gene: .

CDR3nt: TGTGCCTGGAGTGATTGGGTGACAGGAGGTTTACCCCAGCATTTT
CDR3aa: CAWSDWVTGGLPQHF
abundance: .
v_gene: TRBV30
j_gene: TRBJ1-5
d_gene: .

CDR3nt: TGCAGCGTTGTCGTCCCGTACCAAGAGACCCAGTACTTC
CDR3aa: CSVVVPYQETQYF
abundance: .
v_gene: TRBV29-1
j_gene: TRBJ2-5
d_gene: .

CDR3nt: TGTGCCAGTAGTATTATGAGGGTCCCCACTGAAGCTTTCTTT
CDR3aa: CASSIMRVPTEAFF
abundance: .
v_gene: TRBV19
j_gene: TRBJ1-1
d_gene: .

CDR3nt: TGCAGCGTTGAAGATCGCCGGGAGGGCCGAATCGATGAGCAGTTCTTC
CDR3aa: CSVEDRREGRIDEQFF
abundance: .
v_gene: TRBV29-1
j_gene: TRBJ2-1
d_gene: TRBD2

CDR3nt: TGTGCCAGCAGTCGAACAGGGGGCACTGGCTACACCTTC
CDR3aa: CASSRTGGTGYTF
abundance: .
v_gene: TRBV6-5
j_gene: TRBJ1-2
d_gene: TRBD1

CDR3nt: TGTGCCAGCAGTGAAGTCGGTTCTAGCAATCAGCCCCAGCATTTT
CDR3aa: CASSEVGSSNQPQHF
abundance: .
v_gene: TRBV6-1
j_gene: TRBJ1-5
d_gene: .

CDR3nt: TGTGCCAGTAGTCTTACCGGGACTAGAGGTGCCGGGGAGCTGTTTTTT
CDR3aa: CASSLTGTRGAGELFF
abundance: .
v_gene: TRBV19
j_gene: TRBJ2-2
d_gene: TRBD2

CDR3nt: TGTGCCAGCAGCGCAAACAGGGCCGGGACTCAATCGGGGGAGCTGTTTTTT
CDR3aa: CASSANRAGTQSGELFF
abundance: .
v_gene: TRBV25-1
j_gene: TRBJ2-2
d_gene: .

CDR3nt: TGTGCCAGTAGTATAGCCTGGAGAGCCTACGAGCAGTACTTC
CDR3aa: CASSIAWRAYEQYF
abundance: .
v_gene: TRBV19
j_gene: TRBJ2-7
d_gene: .

CDR3nt: TGTGCCAGCAGTTTTCTTCACGTTGGTGAGCAGTTCTTC
CDR3aa: CASSFLHVGEQFF
abundance: .
v_gene: TRBV27
j_gene: TRBJ2-1
d_gene: .

CDR3nt: TGTGCCAGCAGCTTACTCGGGGCAACGAAACTGTTTTTT
CDR3aa: CASSLLGATKLFF
abundance: .
v_gene: TRBV7-9
j_gene: TRBJ1-4
d_gene: .

CDR3nt: TGCGCCAGCAGCCCGGACAGGGAGTACAATGAGCAGTTCTTC
CDR3aa: CASSPDREYNEQFF
abundance: .
v_gene: TRBV5-1
j_gene: TRBJ2-1
d_gene: TRBD1

CDR3nt: TGTGCCAGCAGTTACGAACTAGGGGTTGACTACAATGAGCAGTTCTTC
CDR3aa: CASSYELGVDYNEQFF
abundance: .
v_gene: TRBV4-2
j_gene: TRBJ2-1
d_gene: .

CDR3nt: TGTGCCACTAATGGCCACGGGACTAGGGAATTGCAGTACTTC
CDR3aa: CATNGHGTRELQYF
abundance: .
v_gene: TRBV27
j_gene: TRBJ2-7
d_gene: TRBD2

CDR3nt: TGTGCCAGCAGGAGGGGGGGAAAGAATCAGCCCCAGCATTTT
CDR3aa: CASRRGGKNQPQHF
abundance: once
v_gene: TRBV6-1
j_gene: TRBJ1-5
d_gene: .

CDR3nt: TGTGCCAGCAGCGTAGGCTGGGACAGGAGACCAAACACCTACGAGCAGTACTTC
CDR3aa: CASSVGWDRRPNTYEQYF
abundance: .
v_gene: TRBV9
j_gene: TRBJ2-7
d_gene: TRBD1

CDR3nt: TGTGCCAGCAGCTTTGATGGGGGAGGGACTGAAGCTTTCTTT
CDR3aa: CASSFDGGGTEAFF
abundance: .
v_gene: TRBV9
j_gene: TRBJ1-1
d_gene: .

CDR3nt: TGTGCCAGCAGTGGGATAGCAGCTAACACCGGGGAGCTGTTTTTT
CDR3aa: CASSGIAANTGELFF
abundance: .
v_gene: TRBV2
j_gene: TRBJ2-2
d_gene: .

CDR3nt: TGTGCCAGCAGTCAAACACTAGGACTAACCTACGAGCAGTACTTC
CDR3aa: CASSQTLGLTYEQYF
abundance: .
v_gene: TRBV6-1
j_gene: TRBJ2-7
d_gene: .

CDR3nt: TGTGCCAGTAGTAGGGGGACACCCCAAGGCAATCAGCCCCAGCATTTT
CDR3aa: CASSRGTPQGNQPQHF
abundance: .
v_gene: TRBV19
j_gene: TRBJ1-5
d_gene: .

CDR3nt: TGTGCCAGCAGTGACAGGGCTAAACAGCCCCAGCATTTT
CDR3aa: CASSDRAKQPQHF
abundance: .
v_gene: TRBV6-1
j_gene: TRBJ1-5
d_gene: .

CDR3nt: TGTGCCAGCAGTGCCACGGGTGTGAGCAATCAGCCCCAGCATTTT
CDR3aa: CASSATGVSNQPQHF
abundance: few
v_gene: TRBV6-1
j_gene: TRBJ1-5
d_gene: .

CDR3nt: TGTGCCAGCAGTCACCGAAACAGGGGGCAGGGTGGTGAAGCTTTCTTT
CDR3aa: CASSHRNRGQGGEAFF
abundance: .
v_gene: TRBV6-6
j_gene: TRBJ1-1
d_gene: TRBD1

CDR3nt: TGTGCCGGATACAGCCCCGTGGGCAGCCGGGTCGAGGAGACCCAGTACTTC
CDR3aa: CAGYSPVGSRVEETQYF
abundance: .
v_gene: TRBV30
j_gene: TRBJ2-5
d_gene: .

CDR3nt: TGTGCCAGCAGCCAAGAGTGGGGCGTGAACACTGAAGCTTTCTTT
CDR3aa: CASSQEWGVNTEAFF
abundance: .
v_gene: TRBV14
j_gene: TRBJ1-1
d_gene: .

CDR3nt: TGCGCCAGCAGCTTGGTATACACCGGGGAGCTGTTTTTT
CDR3aa: CASSLVYTGELFF
abundance: .
v_gene: TRBV5-1
j_gene: TRBJ2-2
d_gene: .

CDR3nt: TGCGCCAGCAGCTTGTCGGGAACTAGCTCCTACAATGAGCAGTTCTTC
CDR3aa: CASSLSGTSSYNEQFF
abundance: .
v_gene: TRBV5-1
j_gene: TRBJ2-1
d_gene: .

CDR3nt: TGTGCCTGGAGTGCCTCCGTCCGGTACACTGAAGCTTTCTTT
CDR3aa: CAWSASVRYTEAFF
abundance: .
v_gene: TRBV30
j_gene: TRBJ1-1
d_gene: .

CDR3nt: TGTGCCTGGAGCCCGACGTACGGTGAGCAGTTCTTC
CDR3aa: CAWSPTYGEQFF
abundance: once
v_gene: TRBV30
j_gene: TRBJ2-1
d_gene: .

CDR3nt: TGTGCCAGCAGGGGACAGGGTCTCAACTATGGCTACACCTTC
CDR3aa: CASRGQGLNYGYTF
abundance: .
v_gene: TRBV6-5
j_gene: TRBJ1-2
d_gene: TRBD1

CDR3nt: TGCGCCAGCAGCTTGACAGGGGCTGATGCGGATACGCAGTATTTT
CDR3aa: CASSLTGADADTQYF
abundance: .
v_gene: TRBV5-1
j_gene: TRBJ2-3
d_gene: TRBD1

CDR3nt: TGCGCCAGCAGCTCCGGGACCCCCGAGCAGTACTTC
CDR3aa: CASSSGTPEQYF
abundance: .
v_gene: TRBV5-1
j_gene: TRBJ2-7
d_gene: .

CDR3nt: TGCGCCAGCAGCCCAGTTCCGGAACTAGCGAACACCGGGGAGCTGTTTTTT
CDR3aa: CASSPVPELANTGELFF
abundance: .
v_gene: TRBV5-1
j_gene: TRBJ2-2
d_gene: .

CDR3nt: TGTGCCAGCAGTCGACAGGGGGCGTCTGGCTACACCTTC
CDR3aa: CASSRQGASGYTF
abundance: .
v_gene: TRBV2
j_gene: TRBJ1-2
d_gene: TRBD1

CDR3nt: TGCGCCAGCAGCCAAGACCCAAGTTGGAGGACAGGGTGGACCGGGGAGCTGTTTTTT
CDR3aa: CASSQDPSWRTGWTGELFF
abundance: .
v_gene: TRBV4-3
j_gene: TRBJ2-2
d_gene: TRBD1

CDR3nt: TGCGCCAGCAGCTTTTTGGGACAGCCGGGCGGCTACACCTTC
CDR3aa: CASSFLGQPGGYTF
abundance: once
v_gene: TRBV5-1
j_gene: TRBJ1-2
d_gene: TRBD1